A single sample is the source of the 8 T cell receptor beta chains below, sequenced in a study of T cell changes during pregnancy in multiple sclerosis. The repertoire was sequenced with immunoSEQ multiplex PCR; TCRdb's copy has only in-frame clones and lacks some. The repertoire holds just over 60,000 clones, 92% seen once, with around 2.8% in the top ten. The input for sequencing was peripheral blood, taken in the second trimester of pregnancy. These receptors were obtained from a female donor in good health, enrolled as a control in a pregnancy study.

This rearrangement joins TRBV15 to TRBJ2-5; D not resolved. The V and J ends lost 4 bases and 0 bases respectively, with 6 bases between them. Germline V gene sequence: CDR1 LNHNV, CDR2 YYDKDF (reference sequence). This CDR3 spans 13 amino acids. The CDR3 here is CATSNLYQETQYF. The CDR3 nucleotides are TGTGCCACCAGCAATCTGTACCAAGAGACCCAGTACTTC.

The rearrangement joins TRBV19 to TRBJ2-1; 9 nucleotides match TRBD2. This CDR3 region has 17 residues. Germline V gene lookup returns CDR1 LNHDA and CDR2 SQIVND (reference sequence). V was clipped by 3 bases and J by 9 bases; unmatched bases: 15. DNA of the CDR3: TGTGCCAGTAGTATTCTGACGGGGGTAGCGGGAGTCCGTGAGCAGTTCTTC. This codes for CASSILTGVAGVREQFF.

The rearrangement uses TRBV7-8 and TRBJ2-2; 8 nucleotides align to TRBD2. Germline CDR1 reads SGHVS; CDR2 reads FQNEAQ. With V trimmed by 0 bases and J by 9 bases, 3 bases remained unmatched. The length of the CDR3 is 14 residues. In nucleotides, the CDR3 is TGTGCCAGCAGCTTAGCCGGGAGGGAAAGGGAGCTGTTTTTT. As protein: CASSLAGRERELFF. Full variable domain (remainder filled in from reference TRBV7-8 and TRBJ2-2): GAGVSQSPRYKVAKRGQDVALRCDPISGHVSLFWYQQALGQGPEFLTYFQNEAQLDKSGLPSDRFFAERPEGSVSTLKIQRTQQEDSAVYLCASSLAGRERELFFGEGSRLTVL.

This clone was counted once. At one boundary the junction diverges from the germline segment, which might be a read error. The chain has TRBV4-1 and TRBJ2-5; 16 bases are a match to TRBD2. Germline CDR1 is MGHRA and CDR2 is YSYEKL. This CDR3 has 14 residues. CDR3 amino acids: CASSQDPGTSGRDF. The CDR3 DNA is TGCGCCAGCAGCCAAGATCCCGGGACTAGCGGGAGGGACTTC.

This rearrangement joins TRBV28 to TRBJ2-2, with D possibly TRBD1 on 5 matching bases. CDR1 and CDR2 (germline): MDHEN, SYDVKM. The germline V and J ends were trimmed by 3 bases and 7 bases, with 12 bases remaining between them. This CDR3 comprises 14 residues. CDR3 sequence (DNA): TGTGCCAGCAGTTTTCAGGGAACCGTCGGGGAGCTGTTTTTT. The encoded protein is CASSFQGTVGELFF.

The chain has TRBV20-1 and TRBJ2-5, with D uncertain. The V and J ends lost 4 bases and 5 bases respectively, with 8 bases between them. This CDR3 is 11 amino acids long. Germline values: CDR1 DFQATT, CDR2 SNEGSKA (reference sequence). The CDR3: CSAKTGETQYF. The CDR3 DNA follows: TGCAGTGCTAAGACCGGGGAGACCCAGTACTTC.

The rearrangement links TRBV14 to TRBJ2-2, with D unresolved. Germline values: CDR1 SGHDN, CDR2 FVKESK. V was trimmed by 1 base and J by 2 bases, leaving 5 bases between them. This CDR3 comprises 14 residues. The CDR3 protein is CASSQGLNTGELFF. The CDR3 DNA reads as TGTGCCAGCAGCCAAGGGCTTAACACCGGGGAGCTGTTTTTT. The whole variable domain, remainder taken from reference TRBV14 and TRBJ2-2, is EAGVTQFPSHSVIEKGQTVTLRCDPISGHDNLYWYRRVMGKEIKFLLHFVKESKQDESGMPNNRFLAERTGGTYSTLKVQPAELEDSGVYFCASSQGLNTGELFFGEGSRLTVL.

The J gene is TRBJ2-5, the V gene TRBV7-3; D ambiguous. CDR1 and CDR2 (germline): SGHTA, FQGTGA. The CDR3 contains 13 residues. V lost 5 bases and J 5 bases, leaving 12 bases between the germline ends. CDR3 residues: CASSQVFGETQYF. Written as DNA, the CDR3 is TGTGCCAGCAGCCAGGTATTTGGGGAGACCCAGTACTTC.